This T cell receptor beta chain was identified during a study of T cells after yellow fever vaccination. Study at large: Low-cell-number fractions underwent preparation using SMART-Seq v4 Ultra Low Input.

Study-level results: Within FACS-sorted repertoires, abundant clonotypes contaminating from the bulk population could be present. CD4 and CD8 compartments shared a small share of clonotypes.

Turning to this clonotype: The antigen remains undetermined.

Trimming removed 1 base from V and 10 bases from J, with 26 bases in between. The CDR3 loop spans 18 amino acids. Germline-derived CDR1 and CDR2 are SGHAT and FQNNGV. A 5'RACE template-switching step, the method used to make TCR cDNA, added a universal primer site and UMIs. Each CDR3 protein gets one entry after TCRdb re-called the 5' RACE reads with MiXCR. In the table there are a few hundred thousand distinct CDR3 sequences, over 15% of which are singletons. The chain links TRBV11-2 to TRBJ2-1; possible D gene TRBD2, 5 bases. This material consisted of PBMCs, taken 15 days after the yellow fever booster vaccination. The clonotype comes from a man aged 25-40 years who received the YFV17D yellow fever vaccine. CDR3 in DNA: TGTGCCAGCAGCTTAGGGAGGCCAGCCGGGAATACCACATGGGAGCAGTTCTTC. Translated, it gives CASSLGRPAGNTTWEQFF.